Below, 6 T cell receptor beta chains from the same sample are listed, as sequenced in a study of blood T cell repertoires in COVID-19. Assay used: immunoSEQ multiplex PCR; TCRdb lists only in-frame clones, some missing. The sample contains about 220,000 clones, 82% of which appear only once. Sequencing was performed on peripheral blood. The receptors stem from a woman in her 70s with COVID-19, enrolled during active disease.

The chain carries TRBV24-1 and TRBJ2-7; 7 nucleotides line up with TRBD2. Germline assignment: CDR1 KGHDR and CDR2 SFDVKD. The ends lost 6 bases at V and 6 bases at J; junction bases unmatched: 1. The CDR3 is 11 residues long. The CDR3 DNA follows: TGTGCCACCAGTTCGGGAGGCGAGCAGTACTTC. Protein: CATSSGGEQYF.

The rearrangement uses TRBV3-1 (or the pseudogene TRBV3-2) and TRBJ2-7, with no clear D. Looked up from germline, CDR1 is LGHDT and CDR2 is YNNKEL (reference sequence). Trimming took 4 bases from V and 3 from J, leaving 10 bases between them. CDR3 length: 13 amino acids. CDR3 in DNA: TGTGCCAGCAGCCGTAATTACTACTACGAGCAGTACTTC. Translated, it gives CASSRNYYYEQYF.

This chain connects TRBV6-5 to TRBJ1-1; D perhaps matches TRBD1 (5 bases). V shed 7 bases and J shed 1 base, with 16 bases lying between them. The V gene's germline CDR1 is MNHEY and CDR2 SVGAGI. The CDR3 loop spans 15 amino acids. The CDR3 DNA reads as TGTGCCAGCAAGGGTGGGGGGATGAAGAACACTGAAGCTTTCTTT. It codes for CASKGGGMKNTEAFF.

The V call is TRBV24-1, the J call TRBJ2-5; 7 bases map to TRBD2. The CDR3 length is 18 residues. Germline V gene data show CDR1 as KGHDR and CDR2 as SFDVKD. The V and J ends lost 6 bases and 5 bases, in that order; junction bases with no gene match: 20. CDR3 coding DNA: TGTGCCACCAGTAGCGCGGGAGAGGGCCTACTAGGCCCGGAGACCCAGTACTTC. Translating gives CATSSAGEGLLGPETQYF.

J is TRBJ1-1 and V is TRBV7-9, with 7 bases aligning to TRBD1. The CDR3 has 15 residues. CDR1 is SEHNR, CDR2 FQNEAQ, per germline (reference sequence). The J segment lost 0 bases and the V segment lost 5 bases, leaving 6 bases of the junction unmatched. CDR3 nucleotide sequence: TGTGCCAGCAGCGTAGGGACAGTTATGAACACTGAAGCTTTCTTT. This codes for CASSVGTVMNTEAFF.

The V call is TRBV4-1, the J call TRBJ2-1; 7 nucleotides agree with TRBD2. This CDR3 has 16 residues. The V segment lost 3 bases and the J segment 7 bases; nucleotides outside the gene matches: 12. Germline CDR1 reads MGHRA; CDR2 reads YSYEKL. In DNA, the CDR3 is TGCGCCAGCAGCCAGCCCCGTGGGGGGGAGATGAATGAGCAGTTCTTC. It specifies CASSQPRGGEMNEQFF.